The sequence of this T cell receptor (beta chain) was determined in a study of blood T cells in healthy people across ages (dated by TCRdb to about 2015). Looking at the study overall: In model experiments, template switching captured roughly one uniquely barcoded TCR beta cDNA molecule for every two T cells. To track age-related changes in TCR beta repertoire diversity, the study relied on deep sequencing normalized with unique cDNA molecular identifiers. Four age groups were formed from the donors: young (average approximately 16 years), middle-aged (just under 40), aged (under 70) and long-lived (about 80). The study analyzed two additional independent replicas of 1 million unique cDNA reads from the same blood draw for two donors, one aged 18 to 30 and one aged 80 or older. The full study reports these points: The long-lived group showed more naive CD4+ T cells, fewer expanded clones and increased TCR diversity than the aged group, suggesting age selection. Bulk unsorted PBMC profiling prevented conclusive comparison of naive and antigen-experienced compartments. Observed TCR beta diversity per million T cells fell roughly linearly with age, and a significant reduction was already apparent by age around 40. The CMV infection status of donors was not known, potentially confounding age-related changes in expanded clonotypes. Estimates of total diversity from one million sequenced T cells were regarded as lower bounds and underestimates. Observed TCR beta diversity correlated strongly with the percentage of naive T cells measured by flow cytometry.

Relative to germline, V is 3 bases shorter and J is 5 bases shorter, with 17 bases between their ends. From a lookup of the germline V gene (reference sequence), CDR1 and CDR2 are LGHDT and YNNKEL. Taken from cysteine to phenylalanine, the CDR3 has 16 residues. The only DNA kept is the CDR3, 48 bases in frame from the first base. This clonotype was recorded many times. It lacks a known antigen. There are no base qualities to consult, and no much larger clone falls within one base. Systemically healthy Caucasian individuals from Russia, approximately 39 in total and aged roughly 6 to 95 years, were included as donors. Approximately 9.3 milliliters of peripheral blood were drawn from each donor into EDTA-treated Vacutainer tubes. Ficoll-Paque density-gradient centrifugation was used to isolate PBMCs, with at least 6.5 million per sample. Total RNA was extracted from PBMCs with Trizol reagent, with at least 6 micrograms obtained per sample. For every donor, an aliquot of PBMCs went through flow cytometry to measure the percentages of naive CD45RAhigh/CD27high T cells.

Libraries were prepared through 5' RACE. Instrument on record: Illumina HiSeq 2500. A second 7 to 11 cycle PCR used a sample-barcoded 5' primer and a J-beta primer mix. Each TCR beta cDNA molecule received a unique molecular identifier from a template-switch 5' adaptor carrying 12 random nucleotides. At least 2.5 million CDR3-containing paired-end reads were obtained from each sample. All of the RNA was converted into first-strand cDNA using the Mint cDNA synthesis kit, with a TRBC-specific oligonucleotide serving as the primer. After uracil-DNA glycosylase treatment, a first 18-cycle PCR used universal primers M1SS and BC2_uni_R on all cDNA. The original methods were these. Normalization of each sample was performed by random selection of 1 million high-quality reads, each carrying a distinct molecular identifier. Instead of being binned into consensus sequences, reads that shared molecular identifiers were thrown out. MiTCR, run with a Q25 quality threshold and the strictest error-elimination algorithm, handled CDR3 identification, clonotype clustering and error correction. A nonparametric unseen species model with Euler transformation was used to estimate lower-bound total TCR beta diversity. TCRdb trimmed public reads at Q25 via fastp, called clones via MiXCR and kept in-frame beta chains. All rows with the same CDR3 protein become a single entry with the most common DNA and genes. These V and J calls originate from TCRdb's pipeline instead of the authors' own analysis. Present in this sample are just under 550,000 distinct CDR3 sequences, more than 20% of which were seen just once. The ten largest clonotypes hold roughly 9.4% of the sample.

These sequences were also reported in another study, on T cells of mothers and their children. As noted in the second study: The donors were nine systemically healthy Caucasian individuals, made up of three mothers and their six children. cDNA synthesis used all of the extracted RNA, with 1.5 ug of RNA in each 15 ul reaction. In the second PCR, the M1S primer introduced both the sample barcodes and 2-4 random nucleotides. More than 8 million TCR beta CDR3 reads were obtained from each mother, and about 3 million reads were obtained from each child. Thymic selection similarly shapes TCR recombination output in related and unrelated pairs, with minor effect from inherited differences. Normalized repertoire overlap in related mother-child pairs was always slightly higher than in unrelated mother-child pairs, but the difference was never significant. No persistent microchimeric T cell clones were found, with a detection sensitivity of approximately 100 clones per million clonotypes. The study used deep NGS to compare TCR beta repertoires of mothers and children, seeking features distinguishing related mother-child pairs from unrelated individuals. Mothers averaged roughly 40 +/- 4 years of age and children averaged approximately 11 +/- 4 years. After adapters were ligated using NEBNext reagents, the libraries underwent 100+100 nt paired-end sequencing on an Illumina HiSeq 2000. To prevent cross-contamination, the mother and child libraries were prepared a month apart and were sequenced in separate runs. Each donor had between roughly 500,000 and 2,200,000 distinct TCR beta clonotypes identified. Naive TCR beta clonotypes were estimated from low-frequency clonotypes matched to each donor's FACS-determined naive share, without sorting.

This chain is built from TRBV3-1 and TRBJ2-1; the D gene is perhaps TRBD1, on 6 matching bases. The specimen was blood. The receptor's source is a boy aged 5-17 years in good health. The base sequence is TGTGCCAGCAGCCATACAGAGGGCAGGGGAAACAATGAGCAGTTCTTC. It translates as CASSHTEGRGNNEQFF.